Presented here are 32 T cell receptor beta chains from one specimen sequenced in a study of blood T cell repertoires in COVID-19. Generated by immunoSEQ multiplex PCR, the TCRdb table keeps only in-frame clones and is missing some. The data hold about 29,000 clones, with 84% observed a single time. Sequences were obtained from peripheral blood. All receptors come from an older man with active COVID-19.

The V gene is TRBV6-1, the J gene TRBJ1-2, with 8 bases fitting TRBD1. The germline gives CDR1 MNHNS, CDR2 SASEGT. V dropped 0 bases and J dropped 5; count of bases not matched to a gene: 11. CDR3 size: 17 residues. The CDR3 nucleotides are TGTGCCAGCAGTGAAGCGGTATCCGGGACAGGAGCTTATGGCTACACCTTC. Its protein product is CASSEAVSGTGAYGYTF.

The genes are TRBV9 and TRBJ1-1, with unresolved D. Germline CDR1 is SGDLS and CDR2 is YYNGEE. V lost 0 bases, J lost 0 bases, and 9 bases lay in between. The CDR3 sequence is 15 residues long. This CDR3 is CASSVVVSVNTEAFF. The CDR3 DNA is TGTGCCAGCAGCGTAGTGGTGTCGGTGAACACTGAAGCTTTCTTT. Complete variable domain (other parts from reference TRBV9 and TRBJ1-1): DSGVTQTPKHLITATGQRVTLRCSPRSGDLSVYWYQQSLDQGLQFLIQYYNGEERAKGNILERFSAQQFPDLHSELNLSSLELGDSALYFCASSVVVSVNTEAFFGQGTRLTVV.

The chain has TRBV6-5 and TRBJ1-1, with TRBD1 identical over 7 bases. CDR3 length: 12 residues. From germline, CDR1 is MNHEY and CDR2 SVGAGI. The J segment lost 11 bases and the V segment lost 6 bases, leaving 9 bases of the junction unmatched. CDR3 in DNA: TGTGCCAGCAGGGACGACAGGGTATGGGCTTTCTTT. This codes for CASRDDRVWAFF.

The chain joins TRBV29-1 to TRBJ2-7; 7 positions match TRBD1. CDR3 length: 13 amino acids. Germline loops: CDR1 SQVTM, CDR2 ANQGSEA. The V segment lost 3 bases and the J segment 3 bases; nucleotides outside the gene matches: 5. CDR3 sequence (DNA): TGCAGCGTTGAGTTCGACAGGGACTACGAGCAGTACTTC. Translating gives CSVEFDRDYEQYF.

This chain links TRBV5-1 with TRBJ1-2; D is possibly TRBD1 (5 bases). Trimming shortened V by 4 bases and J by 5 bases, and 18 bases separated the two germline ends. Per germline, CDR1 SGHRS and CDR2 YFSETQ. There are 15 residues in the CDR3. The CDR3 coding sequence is TGCGCCAGCAGCCCCTGGACACAGGATGGGTATGGCTACACCTTC. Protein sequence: CASSPWTQDGYGYTF.

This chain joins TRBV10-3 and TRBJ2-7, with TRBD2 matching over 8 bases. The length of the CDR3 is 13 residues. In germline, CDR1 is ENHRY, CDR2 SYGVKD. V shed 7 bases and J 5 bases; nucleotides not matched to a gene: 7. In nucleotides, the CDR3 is TGTGCCATCAATACGGGACTAGAAAACGAGCAGTACTTC. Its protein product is CAINTGLENEQYF.

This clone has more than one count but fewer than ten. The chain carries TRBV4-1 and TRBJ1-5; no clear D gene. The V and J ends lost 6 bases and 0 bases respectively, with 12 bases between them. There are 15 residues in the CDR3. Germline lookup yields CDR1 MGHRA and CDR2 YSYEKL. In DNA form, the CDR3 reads TGCGCCAGCAGGACGCTAGTGGATAGCAATCAGCCCCAGCATTTT. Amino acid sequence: CASRTLVDSNQPQHF.

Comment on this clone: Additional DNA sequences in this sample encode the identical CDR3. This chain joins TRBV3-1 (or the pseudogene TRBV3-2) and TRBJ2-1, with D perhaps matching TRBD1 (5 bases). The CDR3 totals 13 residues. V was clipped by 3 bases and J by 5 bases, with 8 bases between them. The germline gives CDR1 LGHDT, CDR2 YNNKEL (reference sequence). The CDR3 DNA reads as TGTGCCAGCAGCCAGGCAGGGAACAATGAGCAGTTCTTC. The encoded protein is CASSQAGNNEQFF.

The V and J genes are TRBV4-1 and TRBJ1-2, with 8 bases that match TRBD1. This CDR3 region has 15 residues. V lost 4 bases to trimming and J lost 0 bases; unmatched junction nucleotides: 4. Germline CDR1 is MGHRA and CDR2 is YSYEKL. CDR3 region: CASSRGQGANYGYTF. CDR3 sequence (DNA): TGCGCCAGCAGCCGAGGACAGGGAGCTAACTATGGCTACACCTTC.

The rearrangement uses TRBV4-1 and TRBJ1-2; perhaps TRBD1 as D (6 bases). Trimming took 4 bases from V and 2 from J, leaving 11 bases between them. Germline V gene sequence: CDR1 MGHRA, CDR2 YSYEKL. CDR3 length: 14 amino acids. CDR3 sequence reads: CASSLSDSNYGYTF. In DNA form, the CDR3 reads TGCGCCAGCAGCCTTTCGGACAGCAACTATGGCTACACCTTC.

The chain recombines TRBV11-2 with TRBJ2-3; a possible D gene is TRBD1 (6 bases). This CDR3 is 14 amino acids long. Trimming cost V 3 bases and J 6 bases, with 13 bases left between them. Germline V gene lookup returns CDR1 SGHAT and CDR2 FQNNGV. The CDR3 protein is CASSFNRVSDTQYF. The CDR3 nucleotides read TGTGCCAGCAGCTTTAACAGGGTTTCGGATACGCAGTATTTT.

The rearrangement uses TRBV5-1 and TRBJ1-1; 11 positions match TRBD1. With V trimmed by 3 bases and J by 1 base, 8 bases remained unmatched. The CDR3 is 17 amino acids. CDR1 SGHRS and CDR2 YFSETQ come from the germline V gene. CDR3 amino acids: CASSSYGTGGKNTEAFF. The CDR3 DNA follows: TGCGCCAGCAGCTCATATGGGACAGGGGGAAAGAACACTGAAGCTTTCTTT.

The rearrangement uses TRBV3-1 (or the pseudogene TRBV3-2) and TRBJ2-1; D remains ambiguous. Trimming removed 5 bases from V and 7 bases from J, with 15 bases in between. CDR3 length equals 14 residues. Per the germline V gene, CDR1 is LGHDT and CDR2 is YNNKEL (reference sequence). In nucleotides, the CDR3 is TGTGCCAGCAGCTTTAGAGACACGACGAATGAGCAGTTCTTC. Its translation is CASSFRDTTNEQFF.

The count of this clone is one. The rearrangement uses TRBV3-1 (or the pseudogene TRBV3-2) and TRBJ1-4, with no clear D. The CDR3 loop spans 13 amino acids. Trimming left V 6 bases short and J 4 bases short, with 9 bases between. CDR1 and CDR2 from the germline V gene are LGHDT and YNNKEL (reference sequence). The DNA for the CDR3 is TGTGCCAGCAGTCCTACCCATAATGAAAAACTGTTTTTT. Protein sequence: CASSPTHNEKLFF.

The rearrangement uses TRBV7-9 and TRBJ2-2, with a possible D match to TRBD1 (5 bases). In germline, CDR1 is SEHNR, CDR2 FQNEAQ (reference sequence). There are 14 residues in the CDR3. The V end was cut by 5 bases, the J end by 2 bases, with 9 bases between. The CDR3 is CASSQTANTGELFF. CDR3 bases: TGTGCCAGCAGCCAGACAGCTAACACCGGGGAGCTGTTTTTT.

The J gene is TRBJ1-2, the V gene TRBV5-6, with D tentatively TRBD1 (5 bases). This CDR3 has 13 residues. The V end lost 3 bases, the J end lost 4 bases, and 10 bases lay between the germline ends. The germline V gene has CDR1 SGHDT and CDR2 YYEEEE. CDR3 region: CASSYQGLYGYTF. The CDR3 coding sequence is TGTGCCAGCAGCTATCAGGGCCTCTATGGCTACACCTTC.

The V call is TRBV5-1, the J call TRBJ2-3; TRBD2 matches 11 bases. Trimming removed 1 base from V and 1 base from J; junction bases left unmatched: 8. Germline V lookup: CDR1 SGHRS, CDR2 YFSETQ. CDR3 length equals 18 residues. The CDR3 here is CASSLPSGGSTRTDTQYF. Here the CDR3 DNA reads TGCGCCAGCAGCTTGCCTAGCGGGGGGTCGACCCGCACAGATACGCAGTATTTT.

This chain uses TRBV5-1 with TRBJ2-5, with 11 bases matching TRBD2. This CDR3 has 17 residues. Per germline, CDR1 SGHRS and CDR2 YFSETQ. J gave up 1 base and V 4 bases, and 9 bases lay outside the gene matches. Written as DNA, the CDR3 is TGCGCCAGCAGCGCCGGCGCACTAGCGGGGGCCCAAGAGACCCAGTACTTC. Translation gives CASSAGALAGAQETQYF.

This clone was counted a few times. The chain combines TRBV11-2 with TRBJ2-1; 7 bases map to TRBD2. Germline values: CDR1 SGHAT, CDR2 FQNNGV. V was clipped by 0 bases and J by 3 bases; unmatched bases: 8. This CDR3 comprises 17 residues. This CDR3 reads CASSLDPMGGYYNEQFF. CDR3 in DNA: TGTGCCAGCAGCTTAGACCCCATGGGGGGGTACTACAATGAGCAGTTCTTC.

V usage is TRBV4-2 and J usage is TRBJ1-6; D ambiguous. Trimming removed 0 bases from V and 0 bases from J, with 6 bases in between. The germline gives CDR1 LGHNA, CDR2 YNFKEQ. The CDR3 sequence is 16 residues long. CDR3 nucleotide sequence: TGTGCCAGCAGCCAAGATCGGGACTCCTATAATTCACCCCTCCACTTT. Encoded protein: CASSQDRDSYNSPLHF.

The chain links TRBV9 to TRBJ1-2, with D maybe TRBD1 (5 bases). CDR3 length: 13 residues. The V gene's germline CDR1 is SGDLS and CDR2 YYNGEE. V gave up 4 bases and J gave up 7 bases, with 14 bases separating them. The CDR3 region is CASSNQGLSGYTF. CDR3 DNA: TGTGCCAGCAGCAACCAGGGTTTATCTGGCTACACCTTC.

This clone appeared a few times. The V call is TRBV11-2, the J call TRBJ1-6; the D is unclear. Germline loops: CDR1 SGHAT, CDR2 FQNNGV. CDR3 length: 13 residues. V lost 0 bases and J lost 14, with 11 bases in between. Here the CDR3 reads CASSLDLAVALHF. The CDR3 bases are TGTGCCAGCAGCTTAGACCTGGCCGTGGCCCTCCACTTT.

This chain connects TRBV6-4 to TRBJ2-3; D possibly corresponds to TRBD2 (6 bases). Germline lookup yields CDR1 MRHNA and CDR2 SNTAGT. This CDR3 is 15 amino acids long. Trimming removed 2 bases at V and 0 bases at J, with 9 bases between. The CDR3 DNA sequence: TGTGCCAGCAGTGACGGGACTTCTAGCACAGATACGCAGTATTTT. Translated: CASSDGTSSTDTQYF.

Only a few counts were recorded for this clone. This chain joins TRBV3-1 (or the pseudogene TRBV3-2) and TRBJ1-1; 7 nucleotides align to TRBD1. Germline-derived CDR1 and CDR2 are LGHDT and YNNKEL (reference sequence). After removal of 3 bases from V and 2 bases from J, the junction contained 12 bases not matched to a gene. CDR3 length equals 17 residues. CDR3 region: CASSQSPWAGGNTEAFF. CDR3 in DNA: TGTGCCAGCAGCCAGTCCCCATGGGCAGGGGGAAACACTGAAGCTTTCTTT.

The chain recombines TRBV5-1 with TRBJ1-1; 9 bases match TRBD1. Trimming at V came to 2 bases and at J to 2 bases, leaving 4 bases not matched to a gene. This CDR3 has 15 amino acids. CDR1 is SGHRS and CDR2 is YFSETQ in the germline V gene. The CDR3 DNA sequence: TGCGCCAGCAGCTTAGGGGACAGGGCTAACACTGAAGCTTTCTTT. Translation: CASSLGDRANTEAFF.

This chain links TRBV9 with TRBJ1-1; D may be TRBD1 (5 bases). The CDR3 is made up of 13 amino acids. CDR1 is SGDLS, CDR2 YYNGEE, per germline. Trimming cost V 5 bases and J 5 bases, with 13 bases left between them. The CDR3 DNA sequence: TGTGCCAGCAGGGGGCGGGGTGCGACTGAAGCTTTCTTT. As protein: CASRGRGATEAFF.

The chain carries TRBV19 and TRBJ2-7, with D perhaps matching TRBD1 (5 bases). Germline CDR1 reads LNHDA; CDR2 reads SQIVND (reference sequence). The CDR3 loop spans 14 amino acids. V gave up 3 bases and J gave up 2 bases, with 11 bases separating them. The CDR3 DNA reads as TGTGCCAGTAGTATTCGAAAGGGGACCTACGAGCAGTACTTC. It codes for CASSIRKGTYEQYF.

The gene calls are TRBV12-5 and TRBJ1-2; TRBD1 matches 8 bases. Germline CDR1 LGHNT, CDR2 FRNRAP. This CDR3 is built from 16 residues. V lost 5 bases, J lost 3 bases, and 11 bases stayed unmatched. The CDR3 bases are TGTGCTAGTGGTCTCCCGGACAGGGCGGAGGACTATGGCTACACCTTC. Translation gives CASGLPDRAEDYGYTF.

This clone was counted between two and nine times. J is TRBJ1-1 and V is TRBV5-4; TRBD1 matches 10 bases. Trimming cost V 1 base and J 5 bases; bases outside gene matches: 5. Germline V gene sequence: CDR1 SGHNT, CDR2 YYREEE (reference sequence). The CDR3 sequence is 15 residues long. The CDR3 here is CASSLLWGQGTEAFF. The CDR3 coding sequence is TGTGCCAGCAGCTTGCTATGGGGACAGGGGACTGAAGCTTTCTTT. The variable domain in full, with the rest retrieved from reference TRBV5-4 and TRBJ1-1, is ETGVTQSPTHLIKTRGQQVTLRCSSQSGHNTVSWYQQALGQGPQFIFQYYREEENGRGNFPPRFSGLQFPNYSSELNVNALELDDSALYLCASSLLWGQGTEAFFGQGTRLTVV.

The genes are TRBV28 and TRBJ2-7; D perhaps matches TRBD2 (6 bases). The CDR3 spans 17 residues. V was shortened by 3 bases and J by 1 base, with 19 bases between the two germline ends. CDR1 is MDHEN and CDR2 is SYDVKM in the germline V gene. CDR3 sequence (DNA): TGTGCCAGCAGTTTTAGCGCCGGCAGACTAGTTTCCTACGAGCAGTACTTC. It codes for CASSFSAGRLVSYEQYF.

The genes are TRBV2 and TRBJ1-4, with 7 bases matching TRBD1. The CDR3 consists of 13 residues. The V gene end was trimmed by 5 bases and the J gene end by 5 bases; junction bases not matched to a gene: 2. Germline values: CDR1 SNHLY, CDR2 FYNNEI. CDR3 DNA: TGTGCCAGCAGTCTGGACAGGAATGAAAAACTGTTTTTT. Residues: CASSLDRNEKLFF.

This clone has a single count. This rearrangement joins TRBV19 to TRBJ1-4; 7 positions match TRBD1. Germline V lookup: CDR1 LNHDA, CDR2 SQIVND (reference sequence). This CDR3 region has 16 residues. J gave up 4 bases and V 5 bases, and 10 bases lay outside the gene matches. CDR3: CASSLFAGTVNEKLFF. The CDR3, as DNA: TGTGCCAGTAGTCTTTTTGCCGGGACAGTTAATGAAAAACTGTTTTTT.